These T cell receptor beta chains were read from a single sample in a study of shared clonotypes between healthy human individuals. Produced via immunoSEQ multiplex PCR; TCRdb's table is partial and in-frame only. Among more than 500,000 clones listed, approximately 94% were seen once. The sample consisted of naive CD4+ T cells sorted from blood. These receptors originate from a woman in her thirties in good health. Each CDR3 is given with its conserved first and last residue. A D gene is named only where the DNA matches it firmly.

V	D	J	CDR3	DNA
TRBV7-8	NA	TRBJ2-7	CASSFRRTNSYEQYF	TGTGCCAGCAGCTTTCGTCGGACAAACTCCTACGAGCAGTACTTC
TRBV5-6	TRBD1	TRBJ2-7	CASSFGQGDYEQYF	TGTGCCAGCAGCTTCGGCCAGGGGGACTACGAGCAGTACTTC
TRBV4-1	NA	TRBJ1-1	CASRSGTVNTEAFF	TGCGCCAGCAGATCCGGGACGGTGAACACTGAAGCTTTCTTT
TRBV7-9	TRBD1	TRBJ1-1	CASSSQGARTEAFF	TGTGCCAGCAGCTCCCAGGGGGCGCGGACTGAAGCTTTCTTT
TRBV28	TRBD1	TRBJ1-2	CASSPPTGSGYGYTF	TGTGCCAGCAGTCCCCCGACAGGGTCGGGCTATGGCTACACCTTC
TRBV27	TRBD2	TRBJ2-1	CASRGGGTSGRPYNEQFF	TGTGCCAGCCGAGGAGGCGGGACTAGCGGGAGACCCTACAATGAGCAGTTCTTC
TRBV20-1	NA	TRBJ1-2	CSAADRYGYTF	TGCAGTGCGGCGGACCGATATGGCTACACCTTC
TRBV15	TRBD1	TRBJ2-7	CATSSAPGQGLPEQYF	TGTGCCACCAGCAGTGCACCGGGACAGGGGTTACCCGAGCAGTACTTC
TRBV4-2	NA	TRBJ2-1	CASSQPLYAGEQFF	TGTGCCAGCAGCCAACCACTTTATGCGGGGGAGCAGTTCTTC
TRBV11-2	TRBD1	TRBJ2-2	CASSLLRTGGSGELFF	TGTGCCAGCAGCTTATTACGGACAGGGGGCTCCGGGGAGCTGTTTTTT
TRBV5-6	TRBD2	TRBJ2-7	CASSLGLAGGISYEQYF	TGTGCCAGCAGCCTCGGCCTAGCGGGAGGCATCTCCTACGAGCAGTACTTC
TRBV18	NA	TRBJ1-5	CASSEGLNQPQHF	TGTGCCAGCTCCGAGGGTCTCAATCAGCCCCAGCATTTT
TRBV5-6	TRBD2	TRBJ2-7	CASSLISYFSGRTYEQYF	TGTGCCAGCAGCTTGATAAGTTATTTTAGCGGGAGAACCTACGAGCAGTACTTC
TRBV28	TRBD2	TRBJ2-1	CASIPGTSGSEQFF	TGTGCCAGCATCCCGGGGACTAGCGGGAGTGAGCAGTTCTTC
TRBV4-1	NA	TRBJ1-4	CASSPWQGLANEKLFF	TGCGCCAGCAGCCCCTGGCAGGGCCTTGCTAATGAAAAACTGTTTTTT
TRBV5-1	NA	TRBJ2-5	CASSKQETQYF	TGCGCCAGCAGCAAACAGGAGACCCAGTACTTC
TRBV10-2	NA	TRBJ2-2	CASREGLKTGELFF	TGCGCCAGCAGAGAGGGGTTAAAGACCGGGGAGCTGTTTTTT
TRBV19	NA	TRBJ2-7	CASSIAGVAYEQYF	TGTGCCAGTAGTATAGCGGGTGTTGCGTACGAGCAGTACTTC
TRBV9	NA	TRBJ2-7	CASIRLLEQYF	TGTGCCAGCATAAGACTACTCGAGCAGTACTTC
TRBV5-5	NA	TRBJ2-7	CASSPPALVVYEQYF	TGTGCCAGCAGCCCGCCCGCTCTAGTAGTGTACGAGCAGTACTTC